This TCR beta chain was recorded in a study of T cells in Graves' hyperthyroidism and ophthalmopathy (dated by TCRdb to about 2019). Regarding the study in general: Peripheral blood samples were taken at initial diagnosis, before any treatment was given. According to the paper, TCR Vbeta CDR3 sequencing was carried out on approximately 140 peripheral blood samples, which came from 40 to 45 ophthalmopathy, fewer than 80 hyperthyroidism and approximately 17 progressor patients. TCR V-J signatures able to tell the groups apart were searched for in a discovery cohort of 90 to 100 patients, of whom more than 40 had Graves' ophthalmopathy and about 60 had stable Graves' hyperthyroidism. For training and testing, the 100 or so patients in the discovery cohort were randomly divided in a 7:3 ratio. The study also compared thyroid tissue and blood T-cell repertoires from about six Graves' hyperthyroidism patients. Prospective prediction of ophthalmopathy was tested in an independent validation cohort of some 19 hyperthyroidism patients and around 16 patients who later progressed to ophthalmopathy. After blood sampling, hyperthyroidism patients were treated with methimazole at a starting dose of 30 mg daily, and ophthalmopathy patients were treated with high-dose intravenous methylprednisolone. Broad study findings and their caveats: In validation, the model predicted progression to ophthalmopathy a median of about 6.5 months before onset, with roughly 70% sensitivity and roughly 73% specificity. Most expanded thyroid clonotypes (frequency above 0.001) were also detected in blood, a finding suggesting that blood repertoires may reflect thyroid immune responses. A model built on a 13 V-J signature distinguished ophthalmopathy from stable hyperthyroidism, reaching around 88% sensitivity and around 81% specificity in cross-validation and 80%/75% in testing. Sample size was not statistically predetermined, and investigators were not blinded to group allocation.

TCR beta CDR3 regions were amplified from RNA transcripts. For the first round of RT-PCR on the TCR CDR3, the HTBI primer set was used together with the Qiagen OneStep RT-PCR kit. A second multiplex PCR round built the libraries, followed by size selection and purification. Libraries were sequenced paired-end with 100 bp reads on an Illumina HiSeq2000. From the authors' description of their analysis: SOAPnuke was used to process the raw data, removing reads that contained adapters or uncalled bases, had a mean Phred below 15, or lacked an exact match to the constant primer or identifier. High-quality paired reads were merged with COPE v1.2.5, and unique nucleotide sequences were defined as clonotypes. MiTCR v1.1 was used to align clonotypes to the IMGT TRBV, TRBD and TRBJ reference segments. The analysis was restricted to V-J combinations with a frequency above 0.0001, which together covered 99% to 99.2% of the repertoires. The TCS score was defined as the ratio of F50 (clonal expansion) to E x V (chaos), calculated using BLOSUM62-based TCRdist between CDR3 peptides within each V-J. Welch's t-statistics and random forest reduced roughly 530 V-J features to 10 to 15, which were used in a naive Bayes classifier (R e1071). In-frame beta chains were kept once TCRdb had trimmed the public reads at Q25 with fastp and called clones with MiXCR. CDR3 protein duplicates are merged, each entry listing the most common genes and DNA. These V and J calls derive from TCRdb rather than the authors' analysis. This sample has about 520,000 distinct CDR3 sequences in its table, and around 22% of those were observed once. The ten largest clones add up to over 9% of the sample.

About this clonotype: Its specific antigen is unknown. No clone much larger than this one lies a single base away; base qualities are absent.

Ophthalmopathy patients had moderately to severely active disease, with a Clinical Activity Score of 3 or more, a NOSPECS grade of 4 or more, and a disease duration of less than 3 months. Any patient with an uncontrolled infection, another autoimmune disease, pregnancy or lactation was excluded. Diagnoses were established on the basis of clinical symptoms, serum thyroxine and TRAb, thyroid ultrasound, and orbital computed tomography. PBMCs were separated from about 10 ml of fresh peripheral blood using Ficoll-Paque density gradient centrifugation. Total RNA was extracted with Trizol reagent, and quality was checked on an Agilent 2100 Bioanalyzer. The sequence derives from a woman in her twenties or thirties with Graves' ophthalmopathy. Material: blood.

The CDR3 amino acid sequence is: CASSSGRHKDPYEQYF. The DNA is TGTGCCAGCAGTTCGGGGAGGCACAAAGATCCCTACGAGCAGTACTTC. The chain was built from TRBV28 and TRBJ2-7; a tentative D call is TRBD2 (6 bases match). Cut back by 4 bases and 2 bases, the V and J ends lie 18 bases apart. The germline V gene supplies CDR1 MDHEN and CDR2 SYDVKM. From the cysteine through the phenylalanine, the CDR3 covers 16 amino acids. Only CDR3 DNA remains: 48 bases, in frame from the first base. Reference TRBV28 and TRBJ2-7 proteins supply the regions before and after the CDR3; the full variable domain is: DVKVTQSSRYLVKRTGEKVFLECVQDMDHENMFWYRQDPGLGLRLIYFSYDVKMKEKGDIPEGYSVSREKKERFSLILESASTNQTSMYLCASSSGRHKDPYEQYFGPGTRLTVT.